This TCR beta chain was recovered during a study of a mutant IDH1 vaccine in newly diagnosed glioma. Study-level background: The initiation of vaccination occurred 4-6 weeks after radiotherapy alone, or with temozolomide cycles. It was radiotherapy, temozolomide, or both that patients received previously, with most receiving both.

Here immunoSEQ multiplex PCR was the method, and the copy in TCRdb shows in-frame clones only, minus some. The sample yields around 100,000 clones, approximately 87% seen once. Time point specified: week 11, during vaccination. Doses comprised 300 ug of mutant IDH1 20-mer peptide each, plus topical imiquimod. Germline CDR1 is SQVTM and CDR2 is ANQGSEA. V lost 4 bases to trimming and J lost 8 bases, with 21 bases between them. This CDR3 contains 15 residues. There are a few counts of this clone. Its antigen is not identified. The V gene is TRBV29-1, the J gene TRBJ2-1; perhaps TRBD1 as D (6 bases). This material consisted of PBMCs, taken from a glioma patient whose treatment included an IDH1 peptide vaccine. The clonotype originates from a woman aged 50 to 60 with glioma. This chain's CDR3 is CSVGGPGVNRDEQFF. As DNA, the CDR3 is TGCAGCGTTGGGGGCCCAGGGGTCAATAGAGATGAGCAGTTCTTC.